A selection of T cell receptor beta chains follows, all from one sample in a study of blood T cell repertoires in COVID-19. Clones were read by immunoSEQ multiplex PCR, and TCRdb kept only the in-frame ones, dropping some. The sample shows about 76,000 clones, around 88% of them seen only once. The sequencing input was peripheral blood. All receptors derive from a man aged 25-45 years with acute or convalescent COVID-19. Both conserved end residues are part of each CDR3. D genes are given only for firm matches. Part of the rows lack a size; the others show once, few, many or a class for expanded clones.

>-|TRBJ2-4|TRBV6-2/TRBV6-3|-|15
CASSYSREAKNIQYF
TGTGCCAGCAGTTATTCCCGGGAGGCCAAAAACATTCAGTACTTC
>-|TRBJ2-1|TRBV19|-|15
CASSTLTSRRNEQFF
TGTGCCAGTAGTACCCTTACCTCTCGGAGAAATGAGCAGTTCTTC
>-|TRBJ1-6|TRBV28|once|14
CASSLRSYNSPLHF
TGTGCCAGCAGTTTACGGTCCTATAATTCACCCCTCCACTTT
>TRBD1|TRBJ2-7|TRBV11-2|medium-sized|15
CASSFGTGYTYEQYF
TGTGCCAGCAGCTTTGGGACAGGGTATACCTACGAGCAGTACTTC
>TRBD1|TRBJ1-3|TRBV3-1/TRBV3-2|-|13
CASSSNRGDTIYF
TGTGCCAGCAGCTCAAACAGGGGAGACACCATATATTTT
>-|TRBJ2-3|TRBV5-1|-|14
CASSWAPSTDTQYF
TGCGCCAGCAGCTGGGCTCCTAGCACAGATACGCAGTATTTT
>-|TRBJ2-5|TRBV28|-|11
CASRSQETQYF
TGTGCCAGTAGGAGTCAAGAGACCCAGTACTTC
>TRBD2|TRBJ2-5|TRBV29-1|-|13
CSVGGLGGLAQYF
TGCAGCGTTGGGGGACTAGGGGGTTTGGCCCAGTACTTC
>-|TRBJ1-2|TRBV28|-|12
CASSSTVYGYTF
TGTGCCAGCAGTTCGACAGTCTACGGCTACACCTTC
>TRBD2|TRBJ2-7|TRBV7-2|-|15
CASSLGGRALYEQYF
TGTGCCAGCAGCTTAGGGGGGAGGGCCCTATACGAGCAGTACTTC
>-|TRBJ1-6|TRBV2|once|16
CASSEEWSSYNSPLHF
TGTGCCAGCAGTGAGGAGTGGAGCTCCTATAATTCACCCCTCCACTTT
>-|TRBJ2-2|TRBV18|-|16
CASSPPRNRNTGELFF
TGTGCCAGCTCACCCCCTCGAAATAGAAACACCGGGGAGCTGTTTTTT
>-|TRBJ2-3|TRBV5-1|-|17
CASSSSTGGRGTDTQYF
TGCGCCAGCAGCTCCTCGACGGGCGGGCGGGGCACAGATACGCAGTATTTT
>-|TRBJ2-2|TRBV7-8|-|15
CASSLVSGNTGELFF
TGTGCCAGCAGCTTAGTCAGCGGGAACACCGGGGAGCTGTTTTTT
>TRBD1|TRBJ2-1|TRBV19|-|14
CASKGGQGYNEQFF
TGTGCCAGTAAGGGGGGACAGGGGTACAATGAGCAGTTCTTC
>TRBD2|TRBJ2-7|TRBV5-1|-|13
CASSPGLDFEQYF
TGCGCCAGCAGCCCGGGACTAGATTTTGAGCAGTACTTC
>TRBD1|TRBJ2-7|TRBV4-1|-|13
CASSPGQAYEQYF
TGCGCCAGCAGCCCCGGACAGGCCTACGAGCAGTACTTC
>TRBD1|TRBJ1-2|TRBV27|-|13
CASSTGQGSGYTF
TGTGCCAGCAGTACAGGACAGGGGAGCGGCTACACCTTC
>TRBD1|TRBJ2-3|TRBV4-1|-|12
CASSRTGDTQYF
TGCGCCAGCAGCCGGACAGGAGATACGCAGTATTTT
>-|TRBJ1-3|TRBV28|-|14
CASSRGGDGNTIYF
TGTGCCAGCAGTCGGGGGGGAGACGGAAACACCATATATTTT
>TRBD2|TRBJ2-7|TRBV27|-|16
CASSGGGLAASYEQYF
TGTGCCAGCAGTGGGGGAGGACTAGCGGCCTCCTACGAGCAGTACTTC
>-|TRBJ2-1|TRBV28|few|15
CASSIFSAGRGEQFF
TGTGCCAGCAGTATCTTCTCGGCGGGCAGGGGTGAGCAGTTCTTC
>TRBD1|TRBJ2-3|TRBV18|-|17
CASSQSTDRGGTDTQYF
TGTGCCAGCTCCCAATCCACGGACAGGGGTGGAACAGATACGCAGTATTTT
>TRBD2|TRBJ2-1|TRBV19|-|14
CASSISGRANEQFF
TGTGCCAGTAGTATTAGCGGGAGGGCCAATGAGCAGTTCTTC
>-|TRBJ2-4|TRBV5-5|-|17
CASSLGFIQGSKNIQYF
TGTGCCAGCAGCTTGGGCTTTATACAGGGATCCAAAAACATTCAGTACTTC
>TRBD2|TRBJ2-2|TRBV6-5|-|14
CAVRLAGNTGELFF
TGTGCCGTTAGACTAGCGGGGAACACCGGGGAGCTGTTTTTT
>-|TRBJ1-1|TRBV14|-|13
CASSFGLHTEAFF
TGTGCCAGCAGCTTTGGGCTGCACACTGAAGCTTTCTTT
>TRBD1|TRBJ2-7|TRBV11-3|once|13
CASSLGTGGEQYF
TGTGCCAGCAGCCTCGGGACAGGGGGCGAGCAGTACTTC
>-|TRBJ1-2|TRBV25-1|-|15
CASSDPAQGSYGYTF
TGTGCCAGCAGTGACCCCGCTCAGGGCAGCTATGGCTACACCTTC
>TRBD1|TRBJ2-7|TRBV27|-|15
CASSLVGTGFNEQYF
TGTGCCAGCAGTTTGGTGGGGACAGGGTTCAACGAGCAGTACTTC
>-|TRBJ2-7|TRBV18|-|14
CASSPVGGTYEQYF
TGTGCCAGCTCACCAGTGGGAGGTACCTACGAGCAGTACTTC
>-|TRBJ2-7|TRBV7-9|-|14
CASSLWGERHEQYF
TGTGCCAGCAGCTTATGGGGGGAGAGGCACGAGCAGTACTTC
>-|TRBJ1-2|TRBV2|once|15
CASRADSPANYGYTF
TGTGCCAGCAGGGCAGACAGTCCAGCTAACTATGGCTACACCTTC
>TRBD1|TRBJ2-5|TRBV28|-|11
CAASRGETQYF
TGTGCCGCTAGCAGGGGGGAGACCCAGTACTTC
>TRBD2|TRBJ2-1|TRBV7-9|-|19
CASSLRSSSGRPSYNEQFF
TGTGCCAGCAGCTTAAGGTCCTCTAGCGGGAGGCCCTCCTACAATGAGCAGTTCTTC
>-|TRBJ1-2|TRBV21-1|-|16
CASSKEEDRERYGYTF
TGTGCCAGCAGCAAAGAAGAGGACAGGGAACGATATGGCTACACCTTC
>TRBD2|TRBJ2-7|TRBV7-2|-|15
CASSGGRDSSYEQYF
TGTGCCAGCAGCGGCGGGAGGGACAGCTCCTACGAGCAGTACTTC
>TRBD1|TRBJ1-4|TRBV11-2|-|15
CASSPTGTGKEKLFF
TGTGCCAGCAGCCCAACCGGGACAGGGAAAGAAAAACTGTTTTTT
>-|TRBJ2-7|TRBV5-1|-|15
CASSLVIGENYEQYF
TGCGCCAGCAGCTTGGTAATAGGGGAAAACTACGAGCAGTACTTC
>TRBD1|TRBJ2-1|TRBV30|-|14
CAWAAGQGMDEQFF
TGTGCCTGGGCGGCGGGACAGGGGATGGATGAGCAGTTCTTC
>-|TRBJ2-7|TRBV10-1|-|15
CASSAGRASSYEQYF
TGCGCCAGCAGTGCAGGCAGGGCAAGCTCCTACGAGCAGTACTTC
>-|TRBJ1-4|TRBV7-2|-|11
CASSFEEKLFF
TGTGCCAGCAGCTTCGAGGAAAAACTGTTTTTT
>-|TRBJ2-7|TRBV19|-|14
CASSISRSSYEQYF
TGTGCCAGTAGTATTTCAAGGAGCTCCTACGAGCAGTACTTC
>TRBD1|TRBJ1-5|TRBV6-1|-|13
CASRDRGNQPQHF
TGTGCCAGCAGGGACAGGGGCAATCAGCCCCAGCATTTT
>-|TRBJ2-3|TRBV4-1|-|13
CASSQDYSDTQYF
TGCGCCAGCAGCCAAGATTATTCAGATACGCAGTATTTT
>-|TRBJ1-1|TRBV30|-|13
CAYSLGPFTEAFF
TGTGCCTATTCGTTGGGGCCCTTCACTGAAGCTTTCTTT
>TRBD1|TRBJ1-2|TRBV5-1|-|14
CASSGQGRNYGYTF
TGCGCCAGCAGCGGACAGGGGCGTAACTATGGCTACACCTTC
>-|TRBJ2-7|TRBV9|once|13
CASSVGHNYEQYF
TGTGCCAGCAGCGTAGGACACAACTACGAGCAGTACTTC
>-|TRBJ2-1|TRBV6-1|-|13
CASSEGAYNEQFF
TGTGCCAGCAGTGAAGGCGCTTACAATGAGCAGTTCTTC
>-|TRBJ2-7|TRBV6-1|-|15
CASSEAVRSLYEQYF
TGTGCCAGCAGTGAAGCGGTGAGAAGTCTCTACGAGCAGTACTTC
>TRBD2|TRBJ2-5|TRBV11-2|-|14
CASSPLAGWETQYF
TGTGCCAGCAGTCCTCTAGCGGGGTGGGAGACCCAGTACTTC
>-|TRBJ1-3|TRBV18|-|16
CASSPQGSPSGNTIYF
TGTGCCAGCTCACCTCAGGGGTCCCCGTCTGGAAACACCATATATTTT
>-|TRBJ2-2|TRBV5-1|-|15
CASSLDGSANRELFF
TGCGCCAGCAGCTTGGATGGTAGCGCCAACCGGGAGCTGTTTTTT
>-|TRBJ1-4|TRBV21-1|-|15
CASSKIGDRVEKLFF
TGTGCCAGCAGCAAAATTGGGGACAGGGTCGAAAAACTGTTTTTT
>TRBD2|TRBJ2-1|TRBV28|-|15
CASQAMREGYNEQFF
TGTGCCAGCCAGGCCATGCGGGAGGGTTACAATGAGCAGTTCTTC